These 16 T cell receptor beta chains came from one sample sequenced in a study of cytomegalovirus exposure and HLA in healthy donors. Both 60 Vbeta primers and 13 Jbeta primers went into the PCR. The data were produced by immunoSEQ multiplex PCR, yet TCRdb's version contains in-frame clones alone and is incomplete. This table has about 180,000 clones, over 75% appearing once. The source material was PBMCs. The receptors were sampled from a woman aged 45 to 65 in good health and CMV-seronegative.

The rearrangement joins TRBV9 to TRBJ2-1, with D perhaps matching TRBD2 (6 bases). Trimming removed 5 bases from V and 0 bases from J, with 9 bases in between. The germline V gene encodes CDR1 SGDLS and CDR2 YYNGEE. The CDR3 runs 14 residues. The CDR3 DNA reads TGTGCCAGCAGTTCCGGGAGCTCCTACAATGAGCAGTTCTTC. This gives the protein CASSSGSSYNEQFF.

V is TRBV11-2 and J is TRBJ2-2; 11 bases map to TRBD1. This CDR3 has 14 residues. From germline, CDR1 is SGHAT and CDR2 FQNNGV. V lost 5 bases and J lost 6; bases outside the gene matches: 2. The CDR3: CASSMGQGAGELFF. CDR3 DNA: TGTGCCAGCAGCATGGGACAGGGGGCCGGGGAGCTGTTTTTT.

This chain connects TRBV5-1 to TRBJ2-3; maybe TRBD2 (5 bases). V was cut by 5 bases and J by 0 bases, with 7 bases left in between. In germline, CDR1 is SGHRS, CDR2 YFSETQ. The CDR3 runs 13 residues. The CDR3 spells CASSTGSTDTQYF. CDR3 coding DNA: TGCGCCAGCAGTACGGGAAGCACAGATACGCAGTATTTT.

The chain links TRBV5-1 to TRBJ2-3, with TRBD1 matching over 11 bases. V dropped 4 bases and J dropped 4; count of bases not matched to a gene: 5. Germline-derived CDR1 and CDR2 are SGHRS and YFSETQ. The CDR3 contains 15 residues. CDR3 DNA: TGCGCCAGCAGCATGGGACAGGGGGAGGCAGATACGCAGTATTTT. Residues: CASSMGQGEADTQYF. Together with reference TRBV5-1 and TRBJ2-3, the CDR3 gives the full variable domain: KAGVTQTPRYLIKTRGQQVTLSCSPISGHRSVSWYQQTPGQGLQFLFEYFSETQRNKGNFPGRFSGRQFSNSRSEMNVSTLELGDSALYLCASSMGQGEADTQYFGPGTRLTVL.

In its sample, this clone was seen once. This chain connects TRBV7-2 to TRBJ1-3; D is unclear. Looked up from germline, CDR1 is SGHTA and CDR2 is FQGNSA. CDR3 length: 13 residues. V was pared by 1 base and J by 4 bases, with 5 bases between. CDR3 sequence: CASSLGRGNTIYF. The DNA for the CDR3 is TGTGCCAGCAGCTTAGGCAGGGGAAACACCATATATTTT.

CDR3 protein: CASRPGEETQYF. The CDR3 nucleotides read TGCGCCAGCAGGCCCGGGGAGGAGACCCAGTACTTC. The rearrangement joins TRBV5-1 to TRBJ2-5; a possible D gene is TRBD2 (5 bases). V was clipped by 5 bases and J by 5 bases, with 10 bases between them. The CDR3 covers 12 residues. CDR1 SGHRS and CDR2 YFSETQ come from the germline V gene.

The V call is TRBV7-9, the J call TRBJ2-5, with 7 bases identical to TRBD1. The junction had 8 bases not matched to a gene; V was cut back by 5 bases and J by 5 bases. This CDR3 region has 14 residues. Germline V gene lookup returns CDR1 SEHNR and CDR2 FQNEAQ (reference sequence). In DNA form, the CDR3 reads TGTGCCAGCAGCATTAGACAGGGAGAGGAGACCCAGTACTTC. This codes for CASSIRQGEETQYF.

The chain employs TRBV2 and TRBJ2-3; D unresolved. The V gene lost 8 bases and the J gene lost 3 bases, with 15 bases spanning the gap. Germline V gene sequence: CDR1 SNHLY, CDR2 FYNNEI. This CDR3 region has 14 residues. Here the CDR3 DNA reads TGTGCCAGCGACCGAGGAGTATTGACAGATACGCAGTATTTT. Its protein product is CASDRGVLTDTQYF.

V is TRBV4-1 and J is TRBJ2-7, with 7 bases matching TRBD2. The junction had 7 bases not matched to a gene; V was cut back by 0 bases and J by 2 bases. Germline V lookup: CDR1 MGHRA, CDR2 YSYEKL. The CDR3 extends over 16 amino acids. The CDR3 protein is CASSQDSSSGTYEQYF. The DNA for the CDR3 is TGCGCCAGCAGCCAAGATTCGTCGAGCGGGACCTACGAGCAGTACTTC.

This clone was seen a handful of times. This chain connects TRBV28 to TRBJ1-2; 9 bases align to TRBD1. The CDR3 sequence is 13 residues long. CDR1 MDHEN and CDR2 SYDVKM come from the germline V gene. The junction had 7 bases not matched to a gene; V was cut back by 9 bases and J by 5 bases. Written as DNA, the CDR3 is TGTGCCAGTGGATCGACAGGGGGTTATGGCTACACCTTC. Translated, it gives CASGSTGGYGYTF.

The gene calls are TRBV19 and TRBJ2-3; 9 nucleotides match TRBD2. With V trimmed by 8 bases and J by 0 bases, 15 bases remained unmatched. The CDR3 consists of 18 residues. Germline CDR1 is LNHDA and CDR2 is SQIVND (reference sequence). The CDR3 DNA is TGTGCCAGTGGGAGCGGGAGGTTGAACTCCCCTAGCACAGATACGCAGTATTTT. This encodes CASGSGRLNSPSTDTQYF.

The gene calls are TRBV7-2 and TRBJ2-5, with no clear D. Germline V CDR1 and CDR2: SGHTA, FQGNSA. Trimming left V 2 bases short and J 4 bases short, with 11 bases between. The CDR3 is 14 residues long. CDR3 sequence reads: CASSLSQVRETQYF. The DNA of the CDR3 is TGTGCCAGCAGCTTAAGTCAGGTCAGAGAGACCCAGTACTTC.

This clone was seen a handful of times. The chain is built from TRBV27 and TRBJ2-7; TRBD2 agrees at 13 bases. Germline CDR1 MNHEY, CDR2 SMNVEV (reference sequence). V lost 2 bases and J lost 2; bases outside the gene matches: 6. CDR3 length equals 17 residues. CDR3 sequence reads: CASSLARLAGGPYEQYF. In nucleotides, the CDR3 is TGTGCCAGCAGTTTAGCACGACTAGCGGGGGGACCCTACGAGCAGTACTTC.

This sequence joins TRBV4-1 and TRBJ1-1; weak D call: TRBD1 (5 bases). Trimming stripped 0 bases from V and 3 bases from J, with 14 bases between. Germline-derived CDR1 and CDR2 are MGHRA and YSYEKL. This CDR3 comprises 16 residues. The CDR3 region has the DNA TGCGCCAGCAGCCAAGATTACATGACAGAGGACACTGAAGCTTTCTTT. This codes for CASSQDYMTEDTEAFF.

The gene calls are TRBV5-4 and TRBJ1-2; a weak D match, TRBD1 (6 bases). CDR1 SGHNT and CDR2 YYREEE come from the germline V gene (reference sequence). V gave up 4 bases and J gave up 5 bases, with 15 bases separating them. This CDR3 has 14 residues. The CDR3 here is CASSVDRTSYGYTF. The CDR3 coding sequence is TGTGCCAGCAGCGTTGACAGGACCTCTTATGGCTACACCTTC.

For the CDR3, the DNA is TGTGCCAGCAGTTTGGCCAGGGGGGTTAAGCGGCGCTCCTACAATGAGCAGTTCTTC. Translating it yields CASSLARGVKRRSYNEQFF. The chain combines TRBV27 with TRBJ2-1; tentative D call: TRBD1 (7 bases). Germline CDR1 and CDR2: MNHEY and SMNVEV (reference sequence). This CDR3 has 19 amino acids. Trimming pared 3 bases from V and 0 bases from J, leaving 21 bases between.